The 23 T cell receptor beta chains in this list originate from one sample, sequenced in a study of human T cells and chemical hapten exposure. Specified time point: patch test 1, 2 weeks after DPC sensitization. Treatment of the sample: therapeutic diphenylcyclopropenone sensitization with weekly scalp DPC. Via MiXCR, TCRdb re-called the RACE reads, giving one row per CDR3 protein. The sample holds 300,000 to 450,000 distinct CDR3 sequences, 4.8% seen once. Sequenced material: whole blood, taken in connection with sensitization to the hapten diphenylcyclopropenone (DPC). These receptors were obtained from a woman aged 45-65 years with alopecia areata. Some clones in this sample may be carry-over from other donors' samples.

The V gene is TRBV11-2, the J gene TRBJ2-2; TRBD2 agrees at 13 bases. Losses at the gene ends were 3 bases for V and 6 bases for J; bases not matched to a gene: 4. In germline, CDR1 is SGHAT, CDR2 FQNNGV. The length of the CDR3 is 16 residues. Written as DNA, the CDR3 is TGTGCCAGCAGCTTTGGACTAGCGGGAGTCCCCGGGGAGCTGTTTTTT. It encodes CASSFGLAGVPGELFF. Filled out from reference TRBV11-2 and TRBJ2-2, the complete variable domain reads EAGVAQSPRYKIIEKRQSVAFWCNPISGHATLYWYQQILGQGPKLLIQFQNNGVVDDSQLPKDRFSAERLKGVDSTLKIQPAKLEDSAVYLCASSFGLAGVPGELFFGEGSRLTVL.

The chain recombines TRBV2 with TRBJ2-2, with TRBD1 as a possible D gene (5 bases). V was cut by 7 bases and J by 0 bases, with 12 bases left in between. This CDR3 has 15 residues. Germline lookup yields CDR1 SNHLY and CDR2 FYNNEI. CDR3 nucleotides: TGTGCCAGCACGACAGTCGCCGCGAACACCGGGGAGCTGTTTTTT. Protein sequence: CASTTVAANTGELFF.

This clonotype was observed at least ten times. The rearrangement links TRBV12-3 or TRBV12-4 to TRBJ1-5, with a possible D match to TRBD1 (5 bases). V lost 3 bases and J 7 bases, leaving 10 bases between the germline ends. This CDR3 is 13 amino acids long. The CDR3 loop is CASSFIRDQPQHF. For the CDR3, the DNA is TGTGCCAGCAGTTTTATCCGGGACCAGCCCCAGCATTTT.

This clonotype was picked up many times. The gene calls are TRBV12-3 or TRBV12-4 and TRBJ1-1, with a tentative D call TRBD1 (5 bases). The CDR3 totals 15 residues. The V end was cut by 1 base, the J end by 5 bases, with 14 bases between. The CDR3 spells CASSLVFGAWTEAFF. In nucleotides, the CDR3 is TGTGCCAGCAGTTTAGTTTTTGGGGCATGGACTGAAGCTTTCTTT.

This clonotype was seen at least ten times. The rearrangement joins TRBV29-1 to TRBJ2-7, with D unclear. Germline CDR1 is SQVTM and CDR2 is ANQGSEA. V was trimmed by 6 bases and J by 1 base, leaving 7 bases between them. The CDR3 totals 11 residues. The CDR3 region is CSVKISYEQYF. In DNA, the CDR3 is TGCAGCGTCAAAATTTCCTACGAGCAGTACTTC.

This clonotype was seen only a few times. V usage is TRBV5-6 and J usage is TRBJ1-4, with 10 bases identical to TRBD1. Germline V gene sequence: CDR1 SGHDT, CDR2 YYEEEE. The CDR3 sequence is 16 residues long. V dropped 2 bases and J dropped 8; count of bases not matched to a gene: 9. This CDR3 reads CASSFATGGHREKLFF. The CDR3 DNA reads as TGTGCCAGCAGCTTTGCGACAGGGGGCCATCGGGAAAAACTGTTTTTT. Full variable domain (remainder filled in from reference TRBV5-6 and TRBJ1-4): DAGVTQSPTHLIKTRGQQVTLRCSPKSGHDTVSWYQQALGQGPQFIFQYYEEEERQRGNFPDRFSGHQFPNYSSELNVNALLLGDSALYLCASSFATGGHREKLFFGSGTQLSVL.

This clonotype was picked up many times. The chain links TRBV7-2 to TRBJ2-5, with 10 positions matching TRBD1. V was pared by 5 bases and J by 5 bases, with 8 bases of the junction left unmatched. The CDR3 runs 15 residues. CDR1 and CDR2 (germline): SGHTA, FQGNSA. The chain's CDR3 is CASSPRQGAKETQYF. The CDR3 bases are TGTGCCAGCAGCCCCCGACAGGGGGCGAAGGAGACCCAGTACTTC.

This clonotype was seen ten or more times. J is TRBJ1-4 and V is TRBV12-3 or TRBV12-4; 8 positions agree with TRBD1. This CDR3 spans 13 amino acids. V was clipped by 5 bases and J by 8 bases; unmatched bases: 4. Here the CDR3 reads CASSGQGEEKLFF. The CDR3 nucleotides read TGTGCCAGCAGTGGACAGGGTGAAGAAAAACTGTTTTTT.

In this sample, this clonotype turned up a few times. V gene TRBV29-1 combines with J gene TRBJ2-7, with 7 bases lining up with TRBD1. V shed 5 bases and J 7 bases; nucleotides not matched to a gene: 5. Germline CDR1 SQVTM, CDR2 ANQGSEA. The CDR3 has 11 residues. The CDR3 region has the DNA TGCAGCGTTATACAGGGGTGGGAGCAGTACTTC. It codes for CSVIQGWEQYF.

This clonotype was seen many times. The V and J genes are TRBV12-3 or TRBV12-4 and TRBJ2-3; D is unresolved. The CDR3 is made up of 13 amino acids. The V gene lost 3 bases and the J gene lost 2 bases, with 6 bases spanning the gap. The chain's CDR3 is CASSFGVTDTQYF. CDR3 coding DNA: TGTGCCAGCAGTTTTGGGGTCACAGATACGCAGTATTTT.

There are a few counts of this clonotype. The chain couples TRBV28 to TRBJ2-2, with 14 bases fitting TRBD2. Germline V lookup: CDR1 MDHEN, CDR2 SYDVKM. V was pared by 6 bases and J by 4 bases, with 7 bases of the junction left unmatched. The CDR3 is 17 amino acids. CDR3 sequence reads: CASSSRLAGGGTGELFF. CDR3 nucleotides: TGTGCCAGCAGCTCGAGACTAGCGGGAGGGGGCACCGGGGAGCTGTTTTTT. The full variable domain, rest sourced from reference TRBV28 and TRBJ2-2, is DVKVTQSSRYLVKRTGEKVFLECVQDMDHENMFWYRQDPGLGLRLIYFSYDVKMKEKGDIPEGYSVSREKKERFSLILESASTNQTSMYLCASSSRLAGGGTGELFFGEGSRLTVL.

As regards this clonotype: Since a much larger clone is just one base distant, this may be a read error. The V and J genes are TRBV7-3 and TRBJ2-1, with 13 bases matching TRBD2. The CDR3 length is 15 residues. Germline V gene data show CDR1 as SGHTA and CDR2 as FQGTGA. CDR3 sequence reads: CASSPGLAGINGQFF. The CDR3, as DNA: TGTGCCAGCAGCCCGGGACTAGCGGGGATCAATGGGCAGTTCTTC.

The rearrangement joins TRBV7-2 to TRBJ2-3; D remains unclear. Trimming stripped 5 bases from V and 0 bases from J, with 21 bases between. The CDR3 covers 18 residues. The germline V gene has CDR1 SGHTA and CDR2 FQGNSA. The CDR3 sequence: CASSPRLGILSSTDTQYF. CDR3 bases: TGTGCCAGCAGCCCCCGTTTGGGGATCCTTTCTAGCACAGATACGCAGTATTTT. Variable domain in full (rest from reference TRBV7-2 and TRBJ2-3): GAGVSQSPSNKVTEKGKDVELRCDPISGHTALYWYRQSLGQGLEFLIYFQGNSAPDKSGLPSDRFSAERTGGSVSTLTIQRTQQEDSAVYLCASSPRLGILSSTDTQYFGPGTRLTVL.

Many counts were recorded for this clonotype. The gene calls are TRBV29-1 and TRBJ2-5; 8 nucleotides match TRBD2. Germline CDR1 SQVTM, CDR2 ANQGSEA. Trimming took 1 base from V and 7 from J; bases not matched to a gene: 8. This CDR3 is 14 amino acids long. CDR3 sequence (DNA): TGCAGCGTTGAAGGGATAGCGGGGCGGGGGACCCAGTACTTC. Protein product: CSVEGIAGRGTQYF. The whole variable domain, remainder taken from reference TRBV29-1 and TRBJ2-5, is SAVISQKPSRDICQRGTSLTIQCQVDSQVTMMFWYRQQPGQSLTLIATANQGSEATYESGFVIDKFPISRPNLTFSTLTVSNMSPEDSSIYLCSVEGIAGRGTQYFGPGTRLLVL.

The chain combines TRBV7-9 with TRBJ2-7, with TRBD1 matching 9 bases. Per the germline V gene, CDR1 is SEHNR and CDR2 is FQNEAQ (reference sequence). Losses at the gene ends were 5 bases for V and 5 bases for J; bases not matched to a gene: 10. The CDR3 has 15 residues. The CDR3 nucleotides read TGTGCCAGCAGCCCCCCGGACAGGGGCATCGACGAGCAGTACTTC. Its protein product is CASSPPDRGIDEQYF.

This clonotype was counted at least ten times. This rearrangement joins TRBV10-3 to TRBJ1-2; D gene unclear. The ends were cut back, 6 bases at V and 8 bases at J, with 10 bases in the middle. CDR3 length equals 11 residues. Germline lookup yields CDR1 ENHRY and CDR2 SYGVKD. The CDR3 region is CAIRVAGGYTF. The CDR3 DNA is TGTGCCATCAGAGTAGCCGGCGGCTACACCTTC.

The chain employs TRBV20-1 and TRBJ2-7; 7 bases agree with TRBD2. The trim removed 0 bases at V and 4 bases at J, leaving 6 bases unmatched. The CDR3 has 14 amino acids. The germline V gene encodes CDR1 DFQATT and CDR2 SNEGSKA (reference sequence). The CDR3 DNA reads as TGCAGTGCTAGAGATGTTGGGGAGGGGTACGAGCAGTACTTC. It is translated as CSARDVGEGYEQYF.

This clonotype was seen a handful of times. The chain uses TRBV2 and TRBJ2-7; 7 nucleotides match TRBD1. The CDR3 covers 12 residues. Germline values: CDR1 SNHLY, CDR2 FYNNEI. The trim removed 6 bases at V and 4 bases at J, leaving 3 bases unmatched. The CDR3 protein is CASRGTVYEQYF. The CDR3, as DNA: TGTGCCAGCAGAGGGACAGTGTACGAGCAGTACTTC.

This clonotype turned up a few times. V is TRBV30 and J is TRBJ1-1; tentative D call: TRBD1 (5 bases). Trimming removed 6 bases from V and 9 bases from J, with 17 bases in between. The CDR3 loop spans 12 amino acids. Germline CDR1 is GTSNPN and CDR2 is SVGIG (reference sequence). CDR3 amino acids: CACSYGGLKAFF. CDR3 bases: TGTGCCTGCAGTTATGGGGGTTTGAAAGCTTTCTTT.

In this sample, this clonotype turned up a few times. The chain links TRBV6-2 or TRBV6-3 to TRBJ1-2; D may be TRBD1 (6 bases). Germline V gene sequence: CDR1 MNHEY, CDR2 SVGEGT. Trimming took 5 bases from V and 7 from J, leaving 17 bases between them. The CDR3 runs 14 residues. This chain's CDR3 is CASSITRTDSGYTF. In nucleotides, the CDR3 is TGTGCCAGCAGTATCACAAGGACAGACTCTGGCTACACCTTC.

In its sample, this clonotype was seen many times. The chain combines TRBV18 with TRBJ1-6, with no clear D. The CDR3 has 15 residues. V lost 3 bases and J lost 5, with 11 bases in between. Germline CDR1 is KGHSH and CDR2 is LQKENI. CDR3 coding DNA: TGTGCCAGCTCACCGAGGGCGGATAATAATTCACCCCTCCACTTT. This translates into CASSPRADNNSPLHF.

The genes are TRBV3-1 and TRBJ1-4, with D tentatively TRBD1 (5 bases). V shed 4 bases and J shed 0 bases, with 12 bases lying between them. The germline V gene has CDR1 LGHDT and CDR2 YNNKEL (reference sequence). The CDR3 spans 16 residues. CDR3 sequence (DNA): TGTGCCAGCAGCCGCCTTTCGACAGCAACTAATGAAAAACTGTTTTTT. Translating gives CASSRLSTATNEKLFF.

The sample holds many counts of this clonotype. The chain has TRBV2 and TRBJ1-2, with a possible D match to TRBD1 (5 bases). CDR1 SNHLY and CDR2 FYNNEI come from the germline V gene. Trimming left V 9 bases short and J 4 bases short, with 15 bases between. The CDR3 runs 13 residues. Here the CDR3 DNA reads TGTGCCAGTACCCGACAGATGGGCTATGGCTACACCTTC. This codes for CASTRQMGYGYTF.